This is a list of T cell receptor beta chains from one sample in a study of T cell changes during pregnancy in multiple sclerosis. Using immunoSEQ multiplex PCR, the repertoire was profiled, and TCRdb retains in-frame clones only, with some absent. The sample has tens of thousands of clones, more than 75% seen once. This material consisted of peripheral blood, taken in the third trimester of pregnancy. Receptors were obtained from a female donor in good health, enrolled as a control in a pregnancy study. CDR3s include the opening cysteine and the closing phenylalanine or tryptophan. D genes are given only for firm matches. A clone size is listed for some rows: how often the clone was seen (once, few, many), or a class if it is expanded.

size	V	J	D	DNA	CDR3
NA	TRBV7-9	TRBJ1-1	TRBD1	TGTGCCAGCAGCTTAGTTGGCGACAGGGGGAACACTGAAGCTTTCTTT	CASSLVGDRGNTEAFF
NA	TRBV5-1	TRBJ2-5	TRBD1	TGCGCCAGCAGCTTACCAGGGGGCGAAGAGACCCAGTACTTC	CASSLPGGEETQYF
NA	TRBV7-9	TRBJ2-7	TRBD1	TGTGCCAGCAGCTTAGGGACAGGGCCCTACGAGCAGTACTTC	CASSLGTGPYEQYF
NA	TRBV27	TRBJ1-1	TRBD1	TGTGCCAGCAGCGTACAGGGGATCAACACTGAAGCTTTCTTT	CASSVQGINTEAFF
NA	TRBV7-9	TRBJ2-7	TRBD2	TGTGCCAGCAGCTCGCGGACTAGCGAGTCCTCCTACGAGCAGTACTTC	CASSSRTSESSYEQYF
NA	TRBV15	TRBJ1-1	NA	TGTGCCACCAGCCATCCCCCACAGGGGAACACTGAAGCTTTCTTT	CATSHPPQGNTEAFF
once	TRBV7-8	TRBJ2-1	NA	TGTGCCAGCAGCTTAGTTTACAGACCCTCCTACAATGAGCAGTTCTTC	CASSLVYRPSYNEQFF
NA	TRBV6-1	TRBJ2-1	TRBD2	TGTGCCAGCAGTGAAATAGCGGGGGGGCCTTCCGAGCAGTTCTTC	CASSEIAGGPSEQFF
once	TRBV19	TRBJ2-2	TRBD2	TGTGCCAGTACCGTCGCTAGCGGGAAGGGCGGGGAGCTGTTTTTT	CASTVASGKGGELFF
NA	TRBV25-1	TRBJ1-6	NA	TGTGCCAGCAGTGGAAAAGCGTCCCTCCACTTT	CASSGKASLHF
NA	TRBV2	TRBJ2-1	TRBD1	TGTGCCAGCAGGTCTGGGACAGGGCGTAATGAGCAGTTCTTC	CASRSGTGRNEQFF
NA	TRBV5-4	TRBJ2-2	TRBD1	TGTGCCAGCAGTCCAAACACAGGGGGCCGCGGGGAGCTGTTTTTT	CASSPNTGGRGELFF
NA	TRBV30	TRBJ1-2	NA	TGTGCCTGGAGTGTAAATTGGGGGCGGCGCAACTATGGCTACACCTTC	CAWSVNWGRRNYGYTF
NA	TRBV6-5	TRBJ1-1	NA	TGTGCCAGCAGTTACGATCCGGTTAACACTGAAGCTTTCTTT	CASSYDPVNTEAFF
NA	TRBV5-1	TRBJ2-7	TRBD1	TGCGCCAGCAGCTTCGGACAGGGAGGTCAGGAGCAGTACTTC	CASSFGQGGQEQYF
medium-sized	TRBV5-1	TRBJ2-7	TRBD2	TGCGCCAGCAGCGTGACCAGCGGGGGCTTGGGGGAGCAGTACTTC	CASSVTSGGLGEQYF